The 11 T cell receptor beta chains below were found in one sample sequenced in a study of blood T cell repertoires in COVID-19. Assay: immunoSEQ multiplex PCR; the TCRdb copy retains only in-frame clones and omits some. The sample has about 270,000 clones, approximately 90% seen once. Sequenced material: PBMCs or T cells enriched from blood (not recorded which). These receptors were taken from a woman in her 30s with acute COVID-19.

This clone is a singleton in its sample. V usage is TRBV28 and J usage is TRBJ2-5, with D perhaps TRBD1 (7 bases). Per the germline V gene, CDR1 is MDHEN and CDR2 is SYDVKM. The CDR3 extends over 16 amino acids. The V and J ends lost 6 bases and 2 bases respectively, with 19 bases between them. CDR3: CASRPSGRGVQETQYF. CDR3 nucleotide sequence: TGTGCCAGCAGGCCTTCAGGCAGGGGGGTACAAGAGACCCAGTACTTC.

The genes are TRBV30 and TRBJ1-2; TRBD1 aligns across 8 bases. Unmatched junction bases numbered 12, after V lost 4 bases and J lost 5 bases. Looked up from germline, CDR1 is GTSNPN and CDR2 is SVGIG (reference sequence). The CDR3 extends over 15 amino acids. CDR3 in amino acids: CAWTQDRGPSYGYTF. The CDR3 region has the DNA TGTGCCTGGACCCAAGACAGGGGACCTTCGTATGGCTACACCTTC. Variable domain in full (rest from reference TRBV30 and TRBJ1-2): SQTIHQWPATLVQPVGSPLSLECTVEGTSNPNLYWYRQAAGRGLQLLFYSVGIGQISSEVPQNLSASRPQDRQFILSSKKLLLSDSGFYLCAWTQDRGPSYGYTFGSGTRLTVV.

The J gene is TRBJ2-1, the V gene TRBV14; TRBD2 agrees at 9 bases. From germline, CDR1 is SGHDN and CDR2 FVKESK. Germline trimming cut 4 bases from V and 7 bases from J; bases unmatched to any gene: 8. CDR3 length equals 15 residues. The CDR3 protein is CASSPFGTSSNEQFF. Written as DNA, the CDR3 is TGTGCCAGCAGCCCTTTCGGGACTAGCAGTAATGAGCAGTTCTTC. Supplemented by reference TRBV14 and TRBJ2-1, the full variable domain reads EAGVTQFPSHSVIEKGQTVTLRCDPISGHDNLYWYRRVMGKEIKFLLHFVKESKQDESGMPNNRFLAERTGGTYSTLKVQPAELEDSGVYFCASSPFGTSSNEQFFGPGTRLTVL.

The V call is TRBV5-1, the J call TRBJ1-5; possibly TRBD1 for D (6 bases). The CDR3 is made up of 15 amino acids. Trimming pared 0 bases from V and 2 bases from J, leaving 9 bases between. Germline-derived CDR1 and CDR2 are SGHRS and YFSETQ. The chain's CDR3 is CASSLEGEGNQPQHF. In nucleotides, the CDR3 is TGCGCCAGCAGCTTGGAGGGGGAAGGCAATCAGCCCCAGCATTTT.

The rearrangement links TRBV2 to TRBJ1-6, with D unclear. Germline loops: CDR1 SNHLY, CDR2 FYNNEI. There are 15 residues in the CDR3. Trimming removed 6 bases at V and 10 bases at J, with 19 bases between. In nucleotides, the CDR3 is TGTGCCAGCAGGCGAAGCGCACCCCGGAGGTCACCCCTCCACTTT. Its protein product is CASRRSAPRRSPLHF.

The chain carries TRBV7-3 and TRBJ2-3; D is unresolved. Germline CDR1 is SGHTA and CDR2 is FQGTGA. The V and J ends lost 6 bases and 2 bases respectively, with 12 bases between them. The length of the CDR3 is 14 residues. The CDR3 loop is CASRPGSDTDTQYF. The CDR3 DNA follows: TGTGCCAGCAGACCAGGTTCGGACACAGATACGCAGTATTTT. Based on the CDR3 plus reference TRBV7-3 and TRBJ2-3, the full variable domain is GAGVSQTPSNKVTEKGKYVELRCDPISGHTALYWYRQSLGQGPEFLIYFQGTGAADDSGLPNDRFFAVRPEGSVSTLKIQRTERGDSAVYLCASRPGSDTDTQYFGPGTRLTVL.

The chain couples TRBV3-1 (or the pseudogene TRBV3-2) to TRBJ2-3, with D possibly being TRBD2 (5 bases). This CDR3 spans 17 amino acids. Deletions cut 5 bases from V and 2 bases from J, with 20 bases between. From germline, CDR1 is LGHDT and CDR2 YNNKEL (reference sequence). CDR3 region: CASSTNPRERATDTQYF. The CDR3 DNA sequence: TGTGCCAGCAGCACTAATCCACGGGAAAGGGCCACAGATACGCAGTATTTT.

The sample holds a few counts of this clone. Other DNA sequences in the sample encode the same CDR3. The CDR3 region is CASSSGTSGTYEQYF. CDR3 sequence (DNA): TGTGCCAGCAGTTCCGGGACTAGCGGCACCTACGAGCAGTACTTC. The chain is built from TRBV5-8 and TRBJ2-7, with 11 bases lining up with TRBD2. This CDR3 contains 15 residues. Per germline, CDR1 SGHTS and CDR2 YDEGEE. Trimming at V came to 5 bases and at J to 2 bases, leaving 6 bases not matched to a gene.

J is TRBJ2-3 and V is TRBV6-4; 14 positions agree with TRBD2. Germline-derived CDR1 and CDR2 are MRHNA and SNTAGT. The CDR3 is 17 amino acids. V lost 4 bases, J lost 4 bases, and 7 bases stayed unmatched. This chain's CDR3 is CASSALGTSGSADTQYF. DNA of the CDR3: TGTGCCAGCAGTGCCCTTGGGACTAGCGGGAGTGCAGATACGCAGTATTTT.

The chain combines TRBV28 with TRBJ2-7; D ambiguous. Germline V gene sequence: CDR1 MDHEN, CDR2 SYDVKM. With 3 bases removed from V and 4 bases from J, the gap between germline ends came to 16 bases. The CDR3 extends over 15 amino acids. CDR3 nucleotides: TGTGCCAGCAGTTTGGGCTTGACATTAGAGTACGAGCAGTACTTC. It translates to CASSLGLTLEYEQYF.

V usage is TRBV27 and J usage is TRBJ2-2; the match to TRBD1 covers 7 bases. The J segment lost 6 bases and the V segment lost 6 bases, leaving 7 bases of the junction unmatched. This CDR3 region has 14 residues. CDR1 and CDR2 (germline): MNHEY, SMNVEV (reference sequence). The CDR3 sequence is CASSSSGGAGELFF. In nucleotides, the CDR3 is TGTGCCAGCAGCTCTTCAGGGGGTGCCGGGGAGCTGTTTTTT.